The clone carrying this T cell receptor beta chain was found many times. Antigen specificity is unknown. TCR beta CDR3 regions were amplified from RNA. The HTBI set primed first-round TCR CDR3 RT-PCR. Each CDR3 protein is one row after TCRdb ran MiXCR on the multiplex PCR reads. The sample holds 540,000 or so distinct CDR3 sequences, 40% to 55% seen once. Trimming cost V 3 bases and J 0 bases, with 9 bases left between them. Germline CDR1 MGHRA, CDR2 YSYEKL. CDR3 size: 15 residues. The data stem from a study of T cells in Graves' hyperthyroidism and ophthalmopathy. Study outcomes and limitations: Expanded thyroid clonotypes (above 0.001) were mostly also found in blood. Ophthalmopathy cases were set apart from stable hyperthyroidism by a 13 V-J model.

Exclusions: uncontrolled infection, other autoimmune disease, pregnancy, lactation. The sample comprised peripheral blood or thyroid tissue (not recorded which). The clonotype was recovered from an adult woman with Graves' disease, either hyperthyroidism or ophthalmopathy (not recorded which). V usage is TRBV4-1 and J usage is TRBJ1-5; perhaps TRBD1 as D (5 bases). The CDR3 DNA follows: TGCGCCAGCAGCCACAGGGTCCTTAGCAATCAGCCCCAGCATTTT. As protein: CASSHRVLSNQPQHF.